A single sample is the source of the 28 T cell receptor beta chains below, sequenced in a study of cytomegalovirus exposure and HLA in healthy donors. The PCR made use of 60 Vbeta and 13 Jbeta primers. Generated by immunoSEQ multiplex PCR, the TCRdb table keeps only in-frame clones and is missing some. The sample lists 200,000 or so clones; less than 85% were seen once. Input material: PBMCs. The receptors were gathered from a man aged 18 to 30 in good health and CMV-seronegative.

This clone came up once. CDR3 protein: CASSPRGYNEQFF. The CDR3 coding sequence is TGCGCCAGCAGCCCGAGAGGATACAATGAGCAGTTCTTC. The chain recombines TRBV4-1 with TRBJ2-1; no firm D call. The germline V gene encodes CDR1 MGHRA and CDR2 YSYEKL. V was cut by 4 bases and J by 4 bases, with 8 bases left in between. CDR3 length equals 13 residues.

The chain couples TRBV10-3 to TRBJ2-7, with 8 bases matching TRBD2. The V gene's germline CDR1 is ENHRY and CDR2 SYGVKD. The CDR3 totals 17 residues. The V and J ends lost 3 bases and 1 base, in that order; junction bases with no gene match: 11. The CDR3 is CAISEFGAGGLSYEQYF. DNA for the CDR3: TGTGCCATCAGTGAATTTGGGGCGGGAGGATTGTCCTACGAGCAGTACTTC.

Details on this clone: The junction does not match germline at one end; this may be a read error. The chain carries TRBV7-7 and TRBJ2-5, with 7 positions matching TRBD2. Per germline, CDR1 SSHAT and CDR2 FNYEAQ (reference sequence). The CDR3 runs 14 residues. In DNA, the CDR3 is TGTGCTAGCAGCCAGCGGGAACTTAAAGAGACCCAGTACTTC. Residues: CASSQRELKETQYF.

The chain recombines TRBV6-5 with TRBJ2-1; tentative D call: TRBD1 (6 bases). The V and J ends lost 5 bases and 10 bases respectively, with 9 bases between them. In germline, CDR1 is MNHEY, CDR2 SVGAGI. The CDR3 runs to 11 residues. The DNA of the CDR3 is TGTGCCAGCAGTACGGGACAAGAGCAGTTCTTC. The encoded protein is CASSTGQEQFF.

This clone was counted once. The gene calls are TRBV7-3 and TRBJ2-2; TRBD2 aligns across 7 bases. V shed 5 bases and J 1 base; nucleotides not matched to a gene: 16. The CDR3 is 19 residues long. Germline lookup yields CDR1 SGHTA and CDR2 FQGTGA. Written as DNA, the CDR3 is TGTGCCAGCAGCCCATTCCTAGGGAGCGGGGCTTTGAACACCGGGGAGCTGTTTTTT. It specifies CASSPFLGSGALNTGELFF. Combining the CDR3 with reference TRBV7-3 and TRBJ2-2 gives the whole variable domain GAGVSQTPSNKVTEKGKYVELRCDPISGHTALYWYRQSLGQGPEFLIYFQGTGAADDSGLPNDRFFAVRPEGSVSTLKIQRTERGDSAVYLCASSPFLGSGALNTGELFFGEGSRLTVL.

The chain employs TRBV9 and TRBJ1-2; D is possibly TRBD1 (5 bases). From germline, CDR1 is SGDLS and CDR2 YYNGEE. This CDR3 has 15 amino acids. V was pared by 1 base and J by 0 bases, with 10 bases between. CDR3: CASSVSTVPNYGYTF. The CDR3 DNA is TGTGCCAGCAGCGTATCGACAGTTCCTAACTATGGCTACACCTTC.

This clone was seen a few times. This chain connects TRBV2 to TRBJ2-2, with a weak D call TRBD1 (6 bases). Germline values: CDR1 SNHLY, CDR2 FYNNEI. V was shortened by 1 base and J by 4 bases, with 7 bases between the two germline ends. The CDR3 is made up of 14 amino acids. CDR3 sequence (DNA): TGTGCCAGCAGTGAAGTGACAGGCACCGGGGAGCTGTTTTTT. Translation gives CASSEVTGTGELFF.

This sequence joins TRBV7-9 and TRBJ1-1; possible D gene TRBD1, 6 bases. This CDR3 comprises 14 residues. Trimming removed 4 bases from V and 5 bases from J, with 14 bases in between. Per germline, CDR1 SEHNR and CDR2 FQNEAQ (reference sequence). The CDR3 coding sequence is TGTGCCAGCAGCTCACACGGGCAGGGGACTGAAGCTTTCTTT. This sequence encodes CASSSHGQGTEAFF.

The chain combines TRBV4-2 with TRBJ1-1; D call uncertain. V lost 0 bases, J lost 0 bases, and 17 bases lay in between. Germline loops: CDR1 LGHNA, CDR2 YNFKEQ. This CDR3 spans 18 amino acids. The CDR3, as DNA: TGTGCCAGCAGCCAAGATCATGGGCCAGACACCATGAACACTGAAGCTTTCTTT. Translated: CASSQDHGPDTMNTEAFF.

The CDR3 sequence: CASSLAFTGKDRNGNTIYF. CDR3 bases: TGCGCCAGCAGCTTGGCCTTTACAGGAAAGGATCGAAATGGAAACACCATATATTTT. The chain has TRBV5-1 and TRBJ1-3; D perhaps matches TRBD1 (5 bases). The CDR3 contains 19 residues. Germline lookup yields CDR1 SGHRS and CDR2 YFSETQ. Trimming removed 0 bases at V and 3 bases at J, with 22 bases between.

The chain recombines TRBV15 with TRBJ2-5, with TRBD2 as a possible D gene (5 bases). The CDR3 loop spans 12 amino acids. Trimming stripped 3 bases from V and 5 bases from J, with 7 bases between. CDR1 and CDR2 from the germline V gene are LNHNV and YYDKDF (reference sequence). The CDR3: CATSRTGETQYF. CDR3 DNA: TGTGCCACCAGCAGGACGGGGGAGACCCAGTACTTC.

The V gene is TRBV21-1, the J gene TRBJ2-7; the table calls TRBD1, which could not be checked here. TRBV21-1 is a known pseudogene. The CDR3 runs to 15 residues. CDR3 sequence: CASSIRGRGDYEQYF. The CDR3 nucleotides are TGTGCCAGCAGCATTAGGGGCCGCGGAGACTACGAGCAGTACTTC.

This clone has a handful of counts. The chain has TRBV7-9 and TRBJ2-5, with 9 bases fitting TRBD2. The last part of the DNA fits TRBJ2-7 better; the J call may be wrong. CDR1 SEHNR and CDR2 FQNEAQ come from the germline V gene (reference sequence). CDR3 length equals 14 residues. The CDR3 loop is CASSSTSGSYEQYF. CDR3 DNA: TGTGCCAGCAGCTCGACTAGCGGTTCCTACGAGCAGTACTTC.

V and J are TRBV5-4 and TRBJ2-7; 8 bases line up with TRBD1. Germline V gene sequence: CDR1 SGHNT, CDR2 YYREEE (reference sequence). The CDR3 covers 16 residues. Germline trimming cut 3 bases from V and 3 bases from J; bases unmatched to any gene: 11. The CDR3: CASSWGYQGAGYEQYF. The DNA for the CDR3 is TGTGCCAGCAGCTGGGGCTATCAGGGGGCAGGCTACGAGCAGTACTTC.

The CDR3 here is CASALSGSNEQFF. CDR3 sequence (DNA): TGTGCCAGTGCCCTTAGCGGGAGTAATGAGCAGTTCTTC. This chain uses TRBV19 with TRBJ2-1, with TRBD2 matching 9 bases. The CDR3 runs 13 residues. The V gene's germline CDR1 is LNHDA and CDR2 SQIVND (reference sequence). The ends lost 8 bases at V and 7 bases at J; junction bases unmatched: 6.

This chain joins TRBV25-1 and TRBJ2-7, with 10 bases lining up with TRBD2. This CDR3 has 15 amino acids. The J segment lost 4 bases and the V segment lost 4 bases, leaving 7 bases of the junction unmatched. Germline lookup yields CDR1 MGHDK and CDR2 SYGVNS. The CDR3 bases are TGTGCCAGCAGTGCCTCAGCGGGAGGGGGGTACGAGCAGTACTTC. This encodes CASSASAGGGYEQYF.

The chain joins TRBV27 to TRBJ2-1, with TRBD2 identical over 10 bases. V gave up 8 bases and J gave up 1 base; unmatched junction bases: 5. The CDR3 spans 15 residues. Germline CDR1 reads MNHEY; CDR2 reads SMNVEV (reference sequence). Here the CDR3 DNA reads TGTGCCAGCGCATCAGCGGGAGGGTCCTACAATGAGCAGTTCTTC. Encoded protein: CASASAGGSYNEQFF.

To note about this clone: The germline gene is not matched at one end of the junction; a read error may be the cause. The gene calls are TRBV2 and TRBJ2-7; 10 bases are shared with TRBD1. CDR1 and CDR2 from the germline V gene are SNHLY and FYNNEI. CDR3 length: 16 residues. CDR3 sequence: CGSSDWPGQGTYEQYF. In DNA form, the CDR3 reads TGTGGCAGCAGTGATTGGCCGGGACAGGGGACCTACGAGCAGTACTTC.

This chain uses TRBV6-5 with TRBJ1-2; a possible D gene is TRBD1 (5 bases). The CDR3 length is 15 residues. CDR1 and CDR2 from the germline V gene are MNHEY and SVGAGI. Trimming removed 0 bases at V and 8 bases at J, with 16 bases between. DNA for the CDR3: TGTGCCAGCAGTTACTCTTCGGCGGGGCGGACGGGCTACACCTTC. It yields the protein CASSYSSAGRTGYTF.

J is TRBJ1-5 and V is TRBV19, with 9 bases fitting TRBD1. CDR3 length: 16 residues. Germline V gene sequence: CDR1 LNHDA, CDR2 SQIVND (reference sequence). After removal of 1 base from V and 4 bases from J, the junction contained 5 bases not matched to a gene. CDR3 sequence reads: CASSIGSGTGNQPQHF. The DNA for the CDR3 is TGTGCCAGTAGTATAGGTTCCGGGACAGGGAATCAGCCCCAGCATTTT.

This chain joins TRBV19 and TRBJ1-2; D not resolved. The V and J ends lost 4 bases and 2 bases respectively, with 14 bases between them. Looked up from germline, CDR1 is LNHDA and CDR2 is SQIVND (reference sequence). There are 15 residues in the CDR3. This CDR3 reads CASSKVQSGNYGYTF. The CDR3 DNA reads TGTGCCAGTAGTAAGGTACAGAGTGGGAACTATGGCTACACCTTC.

The genes are TRBV28 and TRBJ1-2; 9 nucleotides agree with TRBD1. The CDR3 has 18 residues. Unmatched junction bases numbered 19, after V lost 6 bases and J lost 5 bases. Germline loops: CDR1 MDHEN, CDR2 SYDVKM. The CDR3 nucleotides read TGTGCCAGCAGCCCCTATACAACAGGGGGCTTTCTGAAGTATGGCTACACCTTC. It yields the protein CASSPYTTGGFLKYGYTF.

The chain carries TRBV10-2 and TRBJ1-1, with 8 bases aligning to TRBD1. V lost 4 bases, J lost 6 bases, and 7 bases stayed unmatched. This CDR3 comprises 14 residues. CDR1 and CDR2 from the germline V gene are WSHSY and SAAADI. CDR3 region: CASSGDRLSAEAFF. CDR3 bases: TGCGCCAGCAGTGGGGACAGGTTAAGCGCTGAAGCTTTCTTT.

The chain joins TRBV5-4 to TRBJ1-2, with a weak D call TRBD1 (5 bases). The CDR3 spans 16 residues. With 0 bases removed from V and 4 bases from J, the gap between germline ends came to 16 bases. Per germline, CDR1 SGHNT and CDR2 YYREEE (reference sequence). The CDR3 is CASSLAGGGGPYGYTF. CDR3 in DNA: TGTGCCAGCAGCTTGGCTGGGGGAGGAGGCCCCTATGGCTACACCTTC.

This clone has a single count. The gene calls are TRBV7-3 and TRBJ2-7, with D unresolved. With 3 bases removed from V and 2 bases from J, the gap between germline ends came to 11 bases. Germline CDR1 and CDR2: SGHTA and FQGTGA. The CDR3 sequence is 14 residues long. In DNA, the CDR3 is TGTGCCAGCAGCTTCTCCACTGGGCCCTACGAGCAGTACTTC. It specifies CASSFSTGPYEQYF.

The chain uses TRBV6-1 and TRBJ2-7; 12 nucleotides agree with TRBD1. The CDR3 is made up of 15 amino acids. With V trimmed by 7 bases and J by 2 bases, 6 bases remained unmatched. Germline values: CDR1 MNHNS, CDR2 SASEGT. CDR3 loop: CASTAGQGATYEQYF. CDR3 DNA: TGTGCCAGCACCGCGGGACAGGGGGCCACCTACGAGCAGTACTTC.

V usage is TRBV28 and J usage is TRBJ2-7, with unresolved D. The CDR3 is 15 residues long. Germline values: CDR1 MDHEN, CDR2 SYDVKM. Trimming cost V 4 bases and J 2 bases, with 15 bases left between them. CDR3 protein: CASSYPGVPTYEQYF. In nucleotides, the CDR3 is TGTGCCAGCAGTTATCCCGGAGTACCTACCTACGAGCAGTACTTC.

This rearrangement joins TRBV6-6 to TRBJ1-5; the D is unclear. V dropped 7 bases and J dropped 0 bases, with 13 bases sitting between them. CDR3 length: 15 amino acids. CDR1 is MNHNY, CDR2 SVGAGI, per germline (reference sequence). The CDR3 protein is CASTHYGDSNQPQHF. The CDR3 DNA sequence: TGTGCCAGCACCCACTATGGAGATAGCAATCAGCCCCAGCATTTT.